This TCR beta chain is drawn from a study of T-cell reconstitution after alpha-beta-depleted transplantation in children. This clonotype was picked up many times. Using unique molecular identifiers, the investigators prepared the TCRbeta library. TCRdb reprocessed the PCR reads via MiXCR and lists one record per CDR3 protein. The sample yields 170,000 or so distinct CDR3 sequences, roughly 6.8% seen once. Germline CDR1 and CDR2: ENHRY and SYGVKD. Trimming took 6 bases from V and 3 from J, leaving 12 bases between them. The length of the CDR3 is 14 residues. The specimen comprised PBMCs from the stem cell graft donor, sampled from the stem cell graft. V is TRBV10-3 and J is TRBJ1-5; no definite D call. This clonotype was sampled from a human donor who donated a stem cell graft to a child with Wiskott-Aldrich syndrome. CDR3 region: CAIRDRDLNQPQHF. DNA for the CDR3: TGTGCCATCAGAGATCGGGATCTCAATCAGCCCCAGCATTTT.